The 16 T cell receptor beta chains listed next were all sequenced from one sample in a study of T-cell memory formation after mild COVID-19. TCRdb re-called the 5' RACE reads with MiXCR, one entry per CDR3 protein. The sample has 300,000 to 350,000 distinct CDR3 sequences; roughly 21% are singletons. Sample: PBMCs or a T cell subset sorted from them (not recorded which). These receptors originate from a man aged 18 to 29 who had mild COVID-19 (a few samples of this study predate the infection). Cell type and time point are not known.

This chain connects TRBV7-2 to TRBJ2-7; D is perhaps TRBD1 (6 bases). This CDR3 spans 14 amino acids. V lost 4 bases and J lost 0, with 10 bases in between. Germline-derived CDR1 and CDR2 are SGHTA and FQGNSA. CDR3 nucleotide sequence: TGTGCCAGCAGCTGGGAACAGGGCTCCTACGAGCAGTACTTC. This codes for CASSWEQGSYEQYF.

This clonotype was seen ten or more times. The rearrangement uses TRBV9 and TRBJ2-3, with TRBD2 matching over 7 bases. The CDR3 runs to 14 residues. The germline CDR1 and CDR2 sequences are SGDLS and YYNGEE. Germline trimming cut 3 bases from V and 3 bases from J; bases unmatched to any gene: 4. The CDR3 sequence: CASSAAGSTDTQYF. CDR3 bases: TGTGCCAGCAGCGCAGCGGGATCTACAGATACGCAGTATTTT.

The rearrangement links TRBV6-5 to TRBJ2-1; 7 bases align to TRBD1. The V gene's germline CDR1 is MNHEY and CDR2 SVGAGI. The CDR3 is made up of 15 amino acids. Trimming at V came to 3 bases and at J to 2 bases, leaving 4 bases not matched to a gene. The CDR3 coding sequence is TGTGCCAGCAGTTATGGACAGGAAGCCTACAATGAGCAGTTCTTC. Its protein is CASSYGQEAYNEQFF.

The rearrangement joins TRBV28 to TRBJ2-4, with a possible D match to TRBD2 (6 bases). From germline, CDR1 is MDHEN and CDR2 SYDVKM. The CDR3 is 13 amino acids. The germline V and J ends were trimmed by 5 bases and 6 bases, with 11 bases remaining between them. In DNA form, the CDR3 reads TGTGCCAGCAGTCGCGAGGGAGGAAACATTCAGTACTTC. Amino acids: CASSREGGNIQYF.

This clonotype was observed a handful of times. The V gene is TRBV6-5, the J gene TRBJ1-2; 8 bases match TRBD1. This CDR3 region has 15 residues. V trimming: 4 bases; J trimming: 5 bases; junction bases outside the gene matches: 9. The germline CDR1 and CDR2 sequences are MNHEY and SVGAGI. In nucleotides, the CDR3 is TGTGCCAGCAGTTCAAATACCGGACAGGGATATGGCTACACCTTC. This sequence encodes CASSSNTGQGYGYTF.

This clonotype came up many times. This chain connects TRBV7-9 to TRBJ1-1; D may be TRBD1 (6 bases). The germline gives CDR1 SEHNR, CDR2 FQNEAQ (reference sequence). The CDR3 sequence is 16 residues long. The V and J ends lost 0 bases and 3 bases respectively, with 14 bases between them. The CDR3 DNA reads TGTGCCAGCAGCTTAGCTGGGGGGGGGCTTGACACTGAAGCTTTCTTT. It translates to CASSLAGGGLDTEAFF. The full variable domain, in which reference TRBV7-9 and TRBJ1-1 provide the parts outside the CDR3, is DTGVSQNPRHKITKRGQNVTFRCDPISEHNRLYWYRQTLGQGPEFLTYFQNEAQLEKSRLLSDRFSAERPKGSFSTLEIQRTEQGDSAMYLCASSLAGGGLDTEAFFGQGTRLTVV.

The chain has TRBV5-1 and TRBJ2-5; D not resolved. The germline V gene has CDR1 SGHRS and CDR2 YFSETQ. The CDR3 sequence is 13 residues long. The V and J ends lost 0 bases and 7 bases respectively, with 10 bases between them. Here the CDR3 reads CASSLVPGGTQYF. As DNA, the CDR3 is TGCGCCAGCAGCTTGGTACCTGGTGGGACCCAGTACTTC.

Ten or more counts support this clonotype. The chain couples TRBV28 to TRBJ2-7; 7 bases are shared with TRBD1. The germline CDR1 and CDR2 sequences are MDHEN and SYDVKM. V trimming: 7 bases; J trimming: 0 bases; junction bases outside the gene matches: 3. There are 13 residues in the CDR3. CDR3 loop: CASNRDSSYEQYF. The CDR3 coding sequence is TGTGCCAGCAACCGGGACAGCTCCTACGAGCAGTACTTC.

The CDR3 nucleotides read TGCGCCAGCAGCTTGAGTCGGGGGATGAACACTGAAGCTTTCTTT. It specifies CASSLSRGMNTEAFF. The genes are TRBV5-1 and TRBJ1-1; a possible D gene is TRBD1 (5 bases). Germline-derived CDR1 and CDR2 are SGHRS and YFSETQ. The ends were cut back, 1 base at V and 0 bases at J, with 10 bases in the middle. The CDR3 contains 15 residues.

There are a few counts of this clonotype. The rearrangement joins TRBV7-2 to TRBJ2-1, with 8 bases aligning to TRBD2. The V and J ends lost 3 bases and 6 bases, in that order; junction bases with no gene match: 1. This CDR3 contains 13 residues. Germline CDR1 reads SGHTA; CDR2 reads FQGNSA. In DNA, the CDR3 is TGTGCCAGCAGCTTCGGGACTAGCAATGAGCAGTTCTTC. Its protein is CASSFGTSNEQFF.

This clonotype was recorded many times. V is TRBV7-2 and J is TRBJ2-3, with D possibly called TRBD1 or TRBD2 (5 bases each). This CDR3 region has 15 residues. The germline CDR1 and CDR2 sequences are SGHTA and FQGNSA. V was pared by 2 bases and J by 0 bases, with 9 bases between. The CDR3: CASSLMGRSTDTQYF. DNA for the CDR3: TGTGCCAGCAGCTTAATGGGACGTAGCACAGATACGCAGTATTTT.

This clonotype was counted a few times. The V call is TRBV7-9, the J call TRBJ2-3, with TRBD2 identical over 13 bases. The CDR3 length is 14 residues. V trimming: 5 bases; J trimming: 8 bases; junction bases outside the gene matches: 4. The germline gives CDR1 SEHNR, CDR2 FQNEAQ (reference sequence). The CDR3 DNA sequence: TGTGCCAGCAGCCCCGGGACTAGCGGGGTTACGCAGTATTTT. Encoded protein: CASSPGTSGVTQYF.

This sequence joins TRBV6-6 and TRBJ2-7, with 12 nucleotides matching TRBD1. This CDR3 region has 17 residues. V was clipped by 6 bases and J by 0 bases; unmatched bases: 9. Germline V gives CDR1 MNHNY, CDR2 SVGAGI (reference sequence). The CDR3 DNA reads TGTGCCAGCAGCATCACCGGGACAGGGGGCGCCTCCTACGAGCAGTACGTC. Translating gives CASSITGTGGASYEQYV.

This clonotype occurred many times. This chain connects TRBV5-5 to TRBJ2-5; 7 bases are a match to TRBD2. CDR3 length: 13 amino acids. V shed 1 base and J 3 bases; nucleotides not matched to a gene: 0. Germline CDR1 reads SGHKS; CDR2 reads YYEKEE (reference sequence). CDR3 residues: CASSLSGEETQYF. CDR3 nucleotides: TGTGCCAGCAGCTTGAGCGGGGAAGAGACCCAGTACTTC.

This sequence joins TRBV6-2 or TRBV6-3 and TRBJ1-2; D not certain. Germline V gives CDR1 MNHEY, CDR2 SVGEGT. The V gene lost 5 bases and the J gene lost 0 bases, with 10 bases spanning the gap. The CDR3 consists of 14 residues. The CDR3 nucleotides are TGTGCCAGCAGTCGGTGGAGCGCTAACTATGGCTACACCTTC. This encodes CASSRWSANYGYTF.

This clonotype was observed a few times. The gene calls are TRBV5-6 and TRBJ1-4, with D unresolved. This CDR3 spans 13 amino acids. Germline CDR1 is SGHDT and CDR2 is YYEEEE. Trimming took 0 bases from V and 17 from J, leaving 17 bases between them. CDR3 nucleotides: TGTGCCAGCAGCTTGGGCAGCCAGCAAAAAGCTTTTTTT. Amino acids: CASSLGSQQKAFF. Combining the CDR3 with reference TRBV5-6 and TRBJ1-4 gives the whole variable domain DAGVTQSPTHLIKTRGQQVTLRCSPKSGHDTVSWYQQALGQGPQFIFQYYEEEERQRGNFPDRFSGHQFPNYSSELNVNALLLGDSALYLCASSLGSQQKAFFGSGTQLSVL.